The 12 T cell receptor beta chains below all came from one sample that was sequenced in a study of OX40 agonist ivuxolimab in advanced cancers. The library was prepared using the immunoSEQ multiplex PCR assay. In TCRdb, the immuneACCESS table is reduced to in-frame sequences with V and J assigned. These tables do not hold every clone; where another copy was compared, an unresolved V gene accounts for under half, and the others remain unexplained. The sample profile shows about 47,000 clones; about 79% of them were found once. The ten largest clones represent 2% to 3% of the sample. This specimen consisted of CD4+ or CD8+ T cells sorted from blood, obtained in a trial of the OX40 agonist ivuxolimab. The source is an adult with an advanced solid tumor such as melanoma, head and neck, liver or kidney cancer.

CDR3 region: CASSLSSRTDTQYF. CDR3 nucleotides: TGTGCCAGCAGCCTCAGTTCACGCACAGATACGCAGTATTTT. The rearrangement joins TRBV7-9 to TRBJ2-3; D not resolved. CDR1 and CDR2 from the germline V gene are SEHNR and FQNEAQ (reference sequence). The V gene lost 5 bases and the J gene lost 1 base, with 10 bases spanning the gap. This CDR3 is built from 14 residues.

This clone showed up just once. The chain has TRBV11-2 and TRBJ1-5; no clear D gene. Germline V gene data show CDR1 as SGHAT and CDR2 as FQNNGV. The CDR3 is made up of 13 amino acids. The germline V and J ends were trimmed by 0 bases and 7 bases, with 7 bases remaining between them. The CDR3 DNA is TGTGCCAGCAGCTTAGATCTCGGACAGCCCCAGCATTTT. Translation: CASSLDLGQPQHF.

Here the CDR3 reads CASSPSRVGGTEAFF. CDR3 DNA: TGTGCCAGCTCACCTTCCAGGGTGGGGGGCACTGAAGCTTTCTTT. The gene calls are TRBV18 and TRBJ1-1, with D possibly being TRBD1 (5 bases). Trimming removed 3 bases at V and 4 bases at J, with 15 bases between. CDR3 length: 15 amino acids. CDR1 is KGHSH, CDR2 LQKENI, per germline.

V and J are TRBV7-9 and TRBJ2-7, with D possibly being TRBD1 or TRBD2 (5 bases each). The germline V gene has CDR1 SEHNR and CDR2 FQNEAQ (reference sequence). V was cut by 5 bases and J by 3 bases, with 17 bases left in between. This CDR3 has 15 amino acids. CDR3 residues: CASSSNRGPFYEQYF. The CDR3, as DNA: TGTGCCAGCAGCAGCAACCGGGGACCGTTCTACGAGCAGTACTTC.

The V gene is TRBV7-2, the J gene TRBJ2-5, with a weak D call TRBD1 (7 bases). The CDR3 loop spans 14 amino acids. Germline loops: CDR1 SGHTA, CDR2 FQGNSA. The V end lost 4 bases, the J end lost 5 bases, and 14 bases lay between the germline ends. CDR3 residues: CASSSQTGRETQYF. CDR3 in DNA: TGTGCCAGCAGCTCCCAGACAGGGAGGGAGACCCAGTACTTC.

This chain joins TRBV27 and TRBJ1-5; tentative D call: TRBD1 (6 bases). The germline V gene encodes CDR1 MNHEY and CDR2 SMNVEV (reference sequence). The CDR3 contains 14 residues. Deletions cut 5 bases from V and 9 bases from J, with 17 bases between. CDR3 sequence: CASSTSRTAGPQHF. The CDR3 DNA follows: TGTGCCAGCAGTACGTCTCGGACAGCCGGGCCCCAGCATTTT.

This chain joins TRBV6-1 and TRBJ1-1; TRBD1 matches 9 bases. The CDR3 is 15 amino acids. The J segment lost 0 bases and the V segment lost 5 bases, leaving 4 bases of the junction unmatched. From germline, CDR1 is MNHNS and CDR2 SASEGT. The CDR3 sequence: CASSRTGALNTEAFF. CDR3 coding DNA: TGTGCCAGCAGTAGGACAGGGGCCTTGAACACTGAAGCTTTCTTT.

The CDR3 region is CASSEPSGEQETQYF. The CDR3, as DNA: TGCGCCAGCAGCGAACCTAGCGGGGAGCAAGAGACCCAGTACTTC. The chain is built from TRBV5-1 and TRBJ2-5; 9 nucleotides match TRBD2. The J segment lost 2 bases and the V segment lost 4 bases, leaving 6 bases of the junction unmatched. Germline V lookup: CDR1 SGHRS, CDR2 YFSETQ. The CDR3 has 15 amino acids.

The gene calls are TRBV10-3 and TRBJ2-5, with 8 positions matching TRBD1. CDR3 length: 15 amino acids. V lost 0 bases and J lost 5; bases outside the gene matches: 5. Germline V gene sequence: CDR1 ENHRY, CDR2 SYGVKD. The CDR3 spells CAISESRQGRETQYF. The CDR3 DNA sequence: TGTGCCATCAGTGAGTCCCGACAGGGGCGCGAGACCCAGTACTTC.

As DNA, the CDR3 is TGTGCCAGCAGAGGGGGGCTAGCGGGAGGACCTTCCTACAATGAGCAGTTCTTC. Translating gives CASRGGLAGGPSYNEQFF. The gene calls are TRBV19 and TRBJ2-1; 11 bases line up with TRBD2. This CDR3 has 18 amino acids. Germline V gene lookup returns CDR1 LNHDA and CDR2 SQIVND (reference sequence). Germline trimming cut 9 bases from V and 1 base from J; bases unmatched to any gene: 14.

The CDR3 is CASRWSSGTLQETQYF. The CDR3 coding sequence is TGCGCCAGCAGGTGGTCTAGCGGGACGTTACAAGAGACCCAGTACTTC. The gene calls are TRBV5-1 and TRBJ2-5; TRBD2 aligns across 9 bases. The CDR3 is 16 amino acids. V gave up 5 bases and J gave up 2 bases; unmatched junction bases: 10. Germline V lookup: CDR1 SGHRS, CDR2 YFSETQ.

This clone was counted a few times. The V call is TRBV4-1, the J call TRBJ2-2; TRBD1 matches 9 bases. The CDR3 covers 16 residues. The ends lost 1 base at V and 8 bases at J; junction bases unmatched: 8. Per the germline V gene, CDR1 is MGHRA and CDR2 is YSYEKL. CDR3 DNA sequence: TGCGCCAGCAGCCAAGGACCGGGACAGGGAACAGGGGAGCTGTTTTTT. This translates into CASSQGPGQGTGELFF.